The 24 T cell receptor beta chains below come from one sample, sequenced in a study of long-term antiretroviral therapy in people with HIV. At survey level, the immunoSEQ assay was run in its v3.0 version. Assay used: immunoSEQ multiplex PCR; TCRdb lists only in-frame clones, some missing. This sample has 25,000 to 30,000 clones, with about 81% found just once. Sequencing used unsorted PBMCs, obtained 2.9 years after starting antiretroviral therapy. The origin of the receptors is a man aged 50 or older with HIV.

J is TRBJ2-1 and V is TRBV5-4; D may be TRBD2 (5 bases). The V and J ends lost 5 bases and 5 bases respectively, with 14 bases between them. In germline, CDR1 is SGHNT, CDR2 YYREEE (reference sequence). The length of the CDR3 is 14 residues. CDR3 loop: CASRPLGVDNEQFF. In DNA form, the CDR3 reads TGTGCCAGCAGACCCCTCGGGGTCGACAATGAGCAGTTCTTC.

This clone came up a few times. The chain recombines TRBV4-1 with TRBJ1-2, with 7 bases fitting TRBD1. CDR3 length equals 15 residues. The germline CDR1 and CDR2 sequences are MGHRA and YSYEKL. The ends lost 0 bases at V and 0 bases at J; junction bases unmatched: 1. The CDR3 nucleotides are TGCGCCAGCAGCCAAGATGGGACAGCTAACTATGGCTACACCTTC. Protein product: CASSQDGTANYGYTF.

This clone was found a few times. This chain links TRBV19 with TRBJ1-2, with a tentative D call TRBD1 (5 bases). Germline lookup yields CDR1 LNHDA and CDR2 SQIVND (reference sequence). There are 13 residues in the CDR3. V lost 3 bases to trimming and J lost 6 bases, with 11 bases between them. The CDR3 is CASSIFQGNGYTF. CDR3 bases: TGTGCCAGTAGTATCTTCCAGGGAAATGGCTACACCTTC.

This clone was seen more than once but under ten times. CDR3 loop: CASSYPEGDSSGANVLTF. CDR3 nucleotides: TGTGCCAGCAGCTACCCAGAGGGGGACAGCTCTGGGGCCAACGTCCTGACTTTC. The J gene is TRBJ2-6, the V gene TRBV5-4; 7 bases line up with TRBD1. The CDR3 is 18 amino acids. The trim removed 3 bases at V and 0 bases at J, leaving 9 bases unmatched. Germline CDR1 reads SGHNT; CDR2 reads YYREEE (reference sequence).

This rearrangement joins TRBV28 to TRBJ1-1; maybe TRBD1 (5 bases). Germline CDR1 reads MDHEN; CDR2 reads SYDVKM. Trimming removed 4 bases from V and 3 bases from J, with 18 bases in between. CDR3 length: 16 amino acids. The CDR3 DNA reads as TGTGCCAGCAGTTCTATGGGAGGGGAAGGTGACACTGAAGCTTTCTTT. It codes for CASSSMGGEGDTEAFF.

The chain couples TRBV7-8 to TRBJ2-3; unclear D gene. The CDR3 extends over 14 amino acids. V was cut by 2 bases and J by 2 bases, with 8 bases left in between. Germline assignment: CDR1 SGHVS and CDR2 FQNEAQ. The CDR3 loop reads CASSLYGNTDTQYF. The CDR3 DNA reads TGTGCCAGCAGCTTATACGGTAACACAGATACGCAGTATTTT.

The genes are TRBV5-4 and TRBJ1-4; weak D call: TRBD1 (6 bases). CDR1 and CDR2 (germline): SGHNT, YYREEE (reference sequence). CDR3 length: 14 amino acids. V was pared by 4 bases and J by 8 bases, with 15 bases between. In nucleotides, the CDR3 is TGTGCCAGCAGCCCCGGGGGGCGAGGAGAAAAACTGTTTTTT. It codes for CASSPGGRGEKLFF.

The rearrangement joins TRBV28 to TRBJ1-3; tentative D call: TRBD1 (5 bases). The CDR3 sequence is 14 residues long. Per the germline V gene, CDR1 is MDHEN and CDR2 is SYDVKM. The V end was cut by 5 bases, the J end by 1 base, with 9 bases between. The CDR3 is CASSLGDSGNTIYF. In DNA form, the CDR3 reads TGTGCCAGCAGTCTAGGGGATTCTGGAAACACCATATATTTT.

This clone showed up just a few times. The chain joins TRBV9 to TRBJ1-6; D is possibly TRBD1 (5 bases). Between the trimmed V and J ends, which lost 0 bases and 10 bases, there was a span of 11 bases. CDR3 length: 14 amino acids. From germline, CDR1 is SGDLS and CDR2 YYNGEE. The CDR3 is CASSVAQGGSPLHF. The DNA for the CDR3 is TGTGCCAGCAGCGTAGCCCAGGGAGGGTCACCCCTCCACTTT.

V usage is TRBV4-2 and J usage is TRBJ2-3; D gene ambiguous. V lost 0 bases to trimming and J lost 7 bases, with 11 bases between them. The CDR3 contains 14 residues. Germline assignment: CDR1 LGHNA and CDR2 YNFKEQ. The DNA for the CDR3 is TGTGCCAGCAGCCAAGATAGAGCTTCTAATACGCAGTATTTT. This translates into CASSQDRASNTQYF.

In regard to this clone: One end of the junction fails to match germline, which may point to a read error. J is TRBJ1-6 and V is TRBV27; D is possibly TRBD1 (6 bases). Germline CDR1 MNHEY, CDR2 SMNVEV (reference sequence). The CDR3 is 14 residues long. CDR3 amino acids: CASTDTTINHRDRF. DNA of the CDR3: TGTGCCAGTACCGACACCACAATCAATCATCGAGACAGGTTT.

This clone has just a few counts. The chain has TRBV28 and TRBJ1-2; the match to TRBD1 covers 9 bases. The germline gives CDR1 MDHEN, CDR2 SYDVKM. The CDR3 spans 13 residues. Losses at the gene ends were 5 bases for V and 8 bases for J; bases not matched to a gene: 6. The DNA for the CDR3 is TGTGCCAGCAGTATCGGACAGGGGACCGGCTACACCTTC. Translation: CASSIGQGTGYTF.

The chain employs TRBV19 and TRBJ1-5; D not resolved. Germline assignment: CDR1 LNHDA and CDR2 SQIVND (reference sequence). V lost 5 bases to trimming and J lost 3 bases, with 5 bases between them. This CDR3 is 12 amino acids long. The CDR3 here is CASSEHNQPQHF. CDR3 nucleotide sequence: TGTGCCAGTAGTGAACACAATCAGCCCCAGCATTTT.

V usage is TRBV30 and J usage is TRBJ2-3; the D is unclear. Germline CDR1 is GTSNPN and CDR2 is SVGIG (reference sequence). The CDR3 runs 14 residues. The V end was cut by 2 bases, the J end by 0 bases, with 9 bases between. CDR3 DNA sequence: TGTGCCTGGAGTCCCGACCTGAGCACAGATACGCAGTATTTT. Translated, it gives CAWSPDLSTDTQYF.

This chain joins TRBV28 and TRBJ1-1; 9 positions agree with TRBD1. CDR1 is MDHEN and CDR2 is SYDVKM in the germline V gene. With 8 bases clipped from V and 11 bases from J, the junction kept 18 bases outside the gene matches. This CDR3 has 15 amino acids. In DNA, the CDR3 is TGTGCCAGCGGCCCCGGGACAGGGCTTTATGGATGGGCTTTCTTT. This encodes CASGPGTGLYGWAFF.

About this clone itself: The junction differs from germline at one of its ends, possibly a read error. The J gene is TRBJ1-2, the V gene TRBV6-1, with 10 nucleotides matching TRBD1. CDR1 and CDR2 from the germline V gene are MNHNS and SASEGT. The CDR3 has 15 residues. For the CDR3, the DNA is TGTGCCAGCACTGAAGGACAGGGGGTGTACTATGGCTACACCTTC. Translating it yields CASTEGQGVYYGYTF.

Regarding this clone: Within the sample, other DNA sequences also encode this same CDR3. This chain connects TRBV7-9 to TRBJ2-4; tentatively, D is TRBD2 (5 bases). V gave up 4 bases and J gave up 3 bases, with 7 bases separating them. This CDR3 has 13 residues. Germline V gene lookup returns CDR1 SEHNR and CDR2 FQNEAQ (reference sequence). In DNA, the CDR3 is TGTGCCAGCAGCTCTGGACTCAAAAACATTCAGTACTTC. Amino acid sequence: CASSSGLKNIQYF.

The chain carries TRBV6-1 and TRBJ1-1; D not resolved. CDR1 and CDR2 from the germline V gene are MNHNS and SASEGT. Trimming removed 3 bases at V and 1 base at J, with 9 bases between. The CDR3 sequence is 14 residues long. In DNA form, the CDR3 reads TGTGCCAGCAGTGAGTGGGCGGAGAACACTGAAGCTTTCTTT. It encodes CASSEWAENTEAFF.

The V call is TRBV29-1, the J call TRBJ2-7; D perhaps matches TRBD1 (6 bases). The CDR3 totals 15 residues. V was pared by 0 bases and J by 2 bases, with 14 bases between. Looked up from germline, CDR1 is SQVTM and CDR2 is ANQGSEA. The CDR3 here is CSVEDEGVATYEQYF. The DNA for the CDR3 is TGCAGCGTTGAAGATGAGGGGGTCGCCACCTACGAGCAGTACTTC.

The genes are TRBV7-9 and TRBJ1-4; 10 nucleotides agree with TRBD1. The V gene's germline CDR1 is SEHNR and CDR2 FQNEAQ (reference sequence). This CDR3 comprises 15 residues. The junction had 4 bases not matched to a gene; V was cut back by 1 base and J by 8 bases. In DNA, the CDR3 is TGTGCCAGCAGCTTAGGGGGACAGGGGAACGAAAAACTGTTTTTT. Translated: CASSLGGQGNEKLFF.

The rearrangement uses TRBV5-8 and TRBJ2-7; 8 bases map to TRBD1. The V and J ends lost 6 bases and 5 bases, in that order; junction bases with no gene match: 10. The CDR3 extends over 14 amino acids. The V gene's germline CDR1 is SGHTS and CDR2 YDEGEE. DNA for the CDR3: TGTGCCAGCACTAGGAGACAGGGGACCCACGAGCAGTACTTC. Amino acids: CASTRRQGTHEQYF.

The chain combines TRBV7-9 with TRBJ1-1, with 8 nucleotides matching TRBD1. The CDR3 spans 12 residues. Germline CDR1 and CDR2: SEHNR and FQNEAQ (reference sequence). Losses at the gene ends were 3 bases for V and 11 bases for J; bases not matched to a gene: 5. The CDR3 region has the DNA TGTGCCAGCAGCTTTGGGGACAGGCGCGCTTTCTTT. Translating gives CASSFGDRRAFF.

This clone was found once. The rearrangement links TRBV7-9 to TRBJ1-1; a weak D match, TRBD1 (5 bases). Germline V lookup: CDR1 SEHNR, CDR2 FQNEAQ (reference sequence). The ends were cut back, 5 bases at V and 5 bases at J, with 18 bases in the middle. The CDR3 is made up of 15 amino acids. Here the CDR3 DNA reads TGTGCCAGCAGCCAGTTGAGGGGTGGGGATACTGAAGCTTTCTTT. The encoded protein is CASSQLRGGDTEAFF.

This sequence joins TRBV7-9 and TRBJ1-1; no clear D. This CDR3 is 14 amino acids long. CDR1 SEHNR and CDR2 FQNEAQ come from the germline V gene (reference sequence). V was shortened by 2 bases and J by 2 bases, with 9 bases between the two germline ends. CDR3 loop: CASSLSGTNTEAFF. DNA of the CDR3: TGTGCCAGCAGCTTAAGCGGAACAAACACTGAAGCTTTCTTT.